Given below is one T cell receptor (beta chain) in context. This sample is part of a study of regulatory T cells in long-lasting Graves disease. The time point is: persistent/refractory GD, antithyroid drugs over 5 years with positive TRAb. Construction of the TCR library relied on RNA isolated from PBMCs. HTBI primers from iRepertoire and Arm-PCR of CDR3 regions yielded the TCR beta libraries. Original data processing: Sample data revealed fewer than 70 TRBV and roughly 13 TRBJ segments. Using its own MiXCR run on the multiplex PCR reads, TCRdb lists one record per CDR3 protein. In this record, the V and J calls reflect TCRdb's handling and not the investigators' own analysis. This table holds 650,000 to 700,000 distinct CDR3 sequences, roughly 30% found once. Trimming cost V 6 bases and J 6 bases, with 20 bases left between them. Looked up from germline, CDR1 is SQVTM and CDR2 is ANQGSEA. The length of the CDR3 is 14 residues.

This chain uses TRBV29-1 with TRBJ1-1, with a possible D match to TRBD1 (6 bases). The receptor comes from a female donor with Graves disease. The sample here was peripheral blood mononuclear cells (PBMCs), taken when the disease was refractory, from a patient treated with antithyroid drugs. CDR3 amino acids: CSVGMGGSAAEAFF. DNA for the CDR3: TGCAGCGTGGGGATGGGGGGCAGTGCGGCTGAAGCTTTCTTT. Full variable domain (outside the CDR3, taken from reference TRBV29-1 and TRBJ1-1): SAVISQKPSRDICQRGTSLTIQCQVDSQVTMMFWYRQQPGQSLTLIATANQGSEATYESGFVIDKFPISRPNLTFSTLTVSNMSPEDSSIYLCSVGMGGSAAEAFFGQGTRLTVV.